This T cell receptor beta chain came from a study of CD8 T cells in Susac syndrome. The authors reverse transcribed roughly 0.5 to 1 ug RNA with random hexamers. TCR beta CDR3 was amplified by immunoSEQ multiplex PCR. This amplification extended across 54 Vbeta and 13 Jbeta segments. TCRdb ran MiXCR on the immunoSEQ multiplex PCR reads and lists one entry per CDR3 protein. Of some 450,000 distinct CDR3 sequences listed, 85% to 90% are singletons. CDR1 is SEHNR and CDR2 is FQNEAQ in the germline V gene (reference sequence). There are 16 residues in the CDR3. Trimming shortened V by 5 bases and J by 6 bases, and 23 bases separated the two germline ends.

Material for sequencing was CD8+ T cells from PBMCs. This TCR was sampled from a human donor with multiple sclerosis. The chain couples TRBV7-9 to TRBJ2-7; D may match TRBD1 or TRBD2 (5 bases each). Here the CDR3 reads CASSPTSTPRGGEQYF. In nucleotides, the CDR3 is TGTGCCAGCAGCCCCACTTCTACCCCCCGTGGGGGCGAGCAGTACTTC.